This TCR beta chain appears in the sequencing data of a study of CD8 T cells in ankylosing spondylitis. This clonotype appeared a few times. J was trimmed by 4 bases and V by 3 bases; bases with no gene match: 5. In germline, CDR1 is LGHNA, CDR2 YSLEER. The CDR3 runs to 15 residues. TCRdb re-analysed the 5' RACE reads in MiXCR, keeping a single row per CDR3 protein. There are around 300,000 distinct CDR3 sequences in the sample; more than 20% occur only once, and around 3.2% lies in the top ten. Sequenced sample: blood, either unsorted or a sorted T cell fraction (not recorded which). The chain couples TRBV4-3 to TRBJ2-7; 11 bases map to TRBD2. This receptor was taken from a female donor with ankylosing spondylitis or in good health (not recorded which). The CDR3 sequence: CASSQEGTSGYEQYF. CDR3 in DNA: TGCGCCAGCAGCCAGGAAGGGACTAGCGGTTACGAGCAGTACTTC.